These T cell receptor beta chains were read from a single sample in a study of CD8 T cells in ankylosing spondylitis. MiXCR, applied by TCRdb to the 5' RACE reads, yields one record per CDR3 protein. The sample lists about 220,000 distinct CDR3 sequences; roughly 6.6% were seen once. Material: blood, either unsorted or a sorted T cell fraction (not recorded which). Receptors were obtained from a male donor with ankylosing spondylitis. Each CDR3 is given with its conserved first and last residue. D genes are given only for firm matches. Only part of the rows carry a size: once, few, many, or a class if the clone is expanded.

V	size	D	J	DNA	CDR3
TRBV6-2/TRBV6-3	few	.	TRBJ2-1	TGTGCCAGCAACTCGGGCCGGCTCCATAACAATGAGCAGTTCTTC	CASNSGRLHNNEQFF
TRBV5-1	many	.	TRBJ2-1	TGCGCCAGCAGCTTGGGGTTGAAGGGTTCCTACAATGAGCAGTTCTTC	CASSLGLKGSYNEQFF
TRBV29-1	many	.	TRBJ1-1	TGCAGCGTTGTTCGAGGGGTCGGAGCTTTCTTT	CSVVRGVGAFF
TRBV4-2	many	TRBD2	TRBJ2-2	TGTGCCAGCAGCCTCGAGGAGCGGGAGCGATACACCGGGGAGCTGTTTTTT	CASSLEERERYTGELFF
TRBV12-3/TRBV12-4	many	TRBD1	TRBJ2-3	TGTGCCAGCAGGGGGACAGCGACAGATACGCAGTATTTT	CASRGTATDTQYF
TRBV11-2	many	.	TRBJ2-6	TGTGCCAGCAGCCACCCCACCTTAAGGTCCCCTAGCTCTGGGGCCAACGTCCTGACTTTC	CASSHPTLRSPSSGANVLTF
TRBV7-6	.	.	TRBJ2-5	TGTGCCAGCAGAACCGACGGCAGGGAGCGAGAGACCCAGTACTTC	CASRTDGRERETQYF
TRBV2	.	.	TRBJ2-1	TGTGCCAGCAGTGATGCTAAAAACAATGAGCAGTTCTTC	CASSDAKNNEQFF
TRBV20-1	.	.	TRBJ2-5	TGCAGTGCTACCCGGGACCTAGAGACCCAGTACTTC	CSATRDLETQYF
TRBV27	many	.	TRBJ2-2	TGTGCCAGCAGTCCGTTGCCGGACACCGGGGAGCTGTTTTTT	CASSPLPDTGELFF
TRBV10-3	many	TRBD2	TRBJ2-1	TGTGCCATCAGTGAACCTAGCGGGGGGCCGGGCAATGAGCAGTTCTTC	CAISEPSGGPGNEQFF
TRBV14	few	.	TRBJ2-3	TGTGCCAGCAGCCAAGGGACGGGTGGCGCCCGGATTTTT	CASSQGTGGARIF
TRBV27	many	TRBD2	TRBJ2-1	TGTGCCAGCAGTTTATTGGGGGGGTCCGATGAGCAGTTCTTC	CASSLLGGSDEQFF
TRBV29-1	many	.	TRBJ1-2	TGCAGCGTAGCGACCTTGGAAGGCTACACCTTC	CSVATLEGYTF
TRBV29-1	few	.	TRBJ1-1	TGCAGCGTGGGCACTGAAGCTTTCTTT	CSVGTEAFF
TRBV7-9	many	.	TRBJ2-5	TGTGCCAGCAGCTCAGGACAGCAAAAGGAGACCCAGTACTTC	CASSSGQQKETQYF
TRBV7-2	many	.	TRBJ2-1	TGTGCCAGCAGCCCCCGAATGGTTAATGAGCAGTTCTTC	CASSPRMVNEQFF
TRBV12-5	few	.	TRBJ2-1	TGTGCTAGTGGTTGGGGGAGAACTGGCGAGCAGTTCTTC	CASGWGRTGEQFF
TRBV6-5	many	.	TRBJ1-1	TGTGCCAGCAGTTACCGGGGGCTTGGAGAAGCTTTCTTT	CASSYRGLGEAFF
TRBV20-1	.	.	TRBJ1-6	TGCAGTGCTCGTACGTTACGTTCACCCCTCCACTTT	CSARTLRSPLHF
TRBV29-1	many	TRBD2	TRBJ2-3	TGCAGCGTTGTGGGACTAGCGGGGGCGCATGGCACAGATACGCAGTATTTT	CSVVGLAGAHGTDTQYF
TRBV20-1	many	.	TRBJ2-4	TGCAGTGCTAGAGATGGATTAGCCAAAAACATTCAGTACTTC	CSARDGLAKNIQYF
TRBV9	many	TRBD1	TRBJ1-2	TGTGCCAGCAGCGTAGGACAGGGGGCAAACTATGGCTACACCTTC	CASSVGQGANYGYTF
TRBV2	.	TRBD1	TRBJ1-2	TGTGCCAGCAGTGAAGCCGAGGCGGGACAGGGCTTCTATGGCTACACCTTC	CASSEAEAGQGFYGYTF
TRBV11-2	many	TRBD1	TRBJ2-7	TGTGCCAGCAGCGACCACAGGGGCGGAACTTACGAGCAGTACTTC	CASSDHRGGTYEQYF
TRBV20-1	many	.	TRBJ2-1	TGCAGTGCTGGGCGGGGTCTATCCTACAATGAGCAGTTCTTC	CSAGRGLSYNEQFF
TRBV6-7	many	TRBD2	TRBJ2-1	TGTGCCAGCAGTTACCCGGGACTAGCGGGGACATATGAGCAGTTCTTC	CASSYPGLAGTYEQFF
TRBV6-1	.	.	TRBJ2-3	TGTGCCAGCAGCGGCCTAGGGTGGCCAGATACGCAGTATTTT	CASSGLGWPDTQYF
TRBV18	many	TRBD1	TRBJ1-1	TGTGCCAGCTCCTTCCGGGACAGGACGGGTGAAGCTTTCTTT	CASSFRDRTGEAFF
TRBV7-6	many	TRBD2	TRBJ2-7	TGTGCCAGCAGCTTAGGGGGACTAGCGGGAGGGCCCGGGTACTACGAGCAGTACTTC	CASSLGGLAGGPGYYEQYF
TRBV5-1	many	.	TRBJ2-3	TGCGCCAGCAGCCCCGAATTTACCAAGACTAGTCAGAGCACAGATACGCAGTATTTT	CASSPEFTKTSQSTDTQYF
TRBV6-1	few	.	TRBJ2-1	TGTGCCAGCACCCCCGTGACCCCAGACTACAATGAGCAGTTCTTC	CASTPVTPDYNEQFF
TRBV29-1	.	.	TRBJ1-4	TGCAGCGGCGGACAAGCTAATGAAAAACTGTTTTTT	CSGGQANEKLFF
TRBV27	many	TRBD1	TRBJ2-7	TGTGCCAGCAGTCACCTGCGTGGGACAGGGCCCCACGAGCAGTACTTC	CASSHLRGTGPHEQYF
TRBV27	many	TRBD2	TRBJ2-1	TGTGCCAGCAGTTTTATTGGCAGCGGGGGGGCTTACAATGAGCAGTTCTTC	CASSFIGSGGAYNEQFF
TRBV12-3/TRBV12-4	many	.	TRBJ2-3	TGTGCCAGCAGTTTTGGGGGACTCACAGATACGCAGTATTTT	CASSFGGLTDTQYF
TRBV2	many	TRBD1	TRBJ1-2	TGTGCCAGCAGTGAGGGACAGGGGGCGCTTCCCCCCACCTTC	CASSEGQGALPPTF
TRBV5-1	many	.	TRBJ1-1	TGCGCCAGCAGCTTGGAAAGGGGTTTAGTCGCTGAAGCTTTCTTT	CASSLERGLVAEAFF
TRBV6-4	.	.	TRBJ2-2	TGTGCCAGCACCGTGGACAGAGACACCGGGGAGCTGTTTTTT	CASTVDRDTGELFF
TRBV20-1	many	.	TRBJ1-1	TGCAGTGCTAGGACCCGGAGGAACACTGAAGCTTTCTTT	CSARTRRNTEAFF